The source of this T cell receptor beta chain is a study of shared clonotypes between healthy human individuals. Study findings and constraints: Non-shared clonotypes were found to have lower generation probabilities than the clonotypes that were shared by all four of the sorted-subset donors. The low donor count limited represented genetic and exposure-history diversity.

Terminally differentiated effector memory CD45RA+ cells were left out of the naive CD8 fraction, which was CD45RO-negative and positively selected for CCR7. Sorted-subset replicate PCR reactions were performed with around 200 ng DNA, corresponding to some 32,000 T cell genomes. Profiling relied on immunoSEQ multiplex PCR, and the TCRdb table lists in-frame clones only, not all of them. The sample carries 2 million to 2.5 million clones, approximately 94% recorded once. With regard to this clone: Its cognate antigen is unknown.

The CDR3 has 14 amino acids. The junction had 6 bases not matched to a gene; V was cut back by 3 bases and J by 6 bases. From germline, CDR1 is SGDLS and CDR2 YYNGEE. The origin of this receptor is a man aged 18-30 years in good health. Some clones in this sample may be carry-over from other donors' samples. The specimen sequenced was naive CD8+ T cells from PBMCs. This chain links TRBV9 with TRBJ2-1; 7 bases agree with TRBD1. The CDR3: CASSERQGSNEQFF. The CDR3 DNA reads TGTGCCAGCAGCGAAAGACAGGGTAGCAATGAGCAGTTCTTC.